This is a list of T cell receptor beta chains from one sample in a study of blood T cell repertoires in COVID-19. The method was immunoSEQ multiplex PCR; TCRdb's version includes in-frame clones alone and lacks a portion of them. Of a few hundred thousand clones in the sample, around 84% are singletons; the top ten hold around 6.3%. The source material was PBMCs or T cells enriched from blood (not recorded which). The receptors shown here come from a woman between 50 and 59 years old who had been exposed to COVID-19. The CDR3 runs from the conserved cysteine through the conserved F or W. Fields, in order: J gene, D gene, clone size, V gene, CDR3 protein, CDR3 DNA. A D gene is named only where the DNA matches it firmly. The size entry is marked missing in some rows and otherwise reads once, few, many or a size class.

TRBJ2-1,NA,once,TRBV29-1,CSATGFGYNEQFF,TGCAGCGCTACAGGGTTTGGCTACAATGAGCAGTTCTTC
TRBJ1-2,NA,few,TRBV7-2,CASSLAGGLNYGYTF,TGTGCCAGCAGCTTAGCTGGAGGGTTGAACTATGGCTACACCTTC
TRBJ1-4,NA,NA,TRBV3-1/TRBV3-2,CASSPNRGTNEKLFF,TGTGCCAGCAGCCCCAATCGGGGGACTAATGAAAAACTGTTTTTT
TRBJ1-2,NA,NA,TRBV9,CASSVGGYDYTF,TGTGCCAGCAGCGTAGGAGGGTATGACTACACCTTC
TRBJ1-6,TRBD1,NA,TRBV28,CASSSPTGEGYSPLHF,TGTGCCAGCAGTTCCCCGACAGGGGAGGGTTATTCACCCCTCCACTTT
TRBJ2-1,NA,NA,TRBV11-3,CASSLARGNEQFF,TGTGCCAGCAGCTTGGCCAGGGGAAATGAGCAGTTCTTC
TRBJ1-2,NA,NA,TRBV6-5,CASSQTVNYGYTF,TGTGCCAGCTCCCAGACAGTTAACTATGGCTACACCTTC
TRBJ1-1,NA,NA,TRBV14,CASSPRGLSGTEAFF,TGTGCCAGCAGCCCTCGAGGACTAAGTGGAACTGAAGCTTTCTTT
TRBJ2-1,NA,once,TRBV27,CASSLWATYNEQFF,TGTGCCAGCAGTCTATGGGCCACTTACAATGAGCAGTTCTTC
TRBJ1-2,NA,NA,TRBV6-2/TRBV6-3,CASSYQGNYGYTF,TGTGCCAGCAGTTATCAGGGAAACTATGGCTACACCTTC
TRBJ2-7,TRBD1,few,TRBV3-1/TRBV3-2,CASSRAGTGLYEQYF,TGTGCCAGCAGCCGAGCCGGGACAGGGCTCTACGAGCAGTACTTC
TRBJ2-3,NA,NA,TRBV30,CAWSVPRGAGSDTQYF,TGTGCCTGGAGTGTACCTCGGGGGGCCGGGTCAGATACGCAGTATTTT
TRBJ1-1,TRBD1,NA,TRBV6-5,CASSIQGWTEAFF,TGTGCCAGCAGTATACAGGGGTGGACTGAAGCTTTCTTT
TRBJ1-5,TRBD1,NA,TRBV28,CASSPGTVPPGHF,TGTGCCAGCAGTCCAGGGACAGTCCCCCCGGGGCATTTT
TRBJ2-6,NA,NA,TRBV21-1,CASSIPQRDTYSGANVLTF,TGTGCCAGCAGCATTCCTCAGCGGGACACCTACTCTGGGGCCAACGTCCTGACTTTC
TRBJ2-7,NA,NA,TRBV2,CASSEGPSGSYEQYF,TGTGCCAGCAGTGAAGGCCCTTCAGGCTCCTACGAGCAGTACTTC
TRBJ1-2,NA,NA,TRBV6-6,CASRPGGGRSYGYTF,TGTGCCAGCAGACCCGGCGGGGGCAGGAGCTATGGCTACACCTTC
TRBJ1-1,NA,NA,TRBV19,CASSPGWDTEAFF,TGTGCCAGTAGCCCAGGGTGGGACACTGAAGCTTTCTTT
TRBJ2-2,TRBD1,NA,TRBV5-4,CASSAGQGAGGELFF,TGTGCCAGCAGCGCAGGACAGGGCGCGGGCGGGGAGCTGTTTTTT
TRBJ1-1,NA,NA,TRBV6-6,CASSPRVTGGMNTEAFF,TGTGCCAGCAGTCCACGAGTCACGGGTGGCATGAACACTGAAGCTTTCTTT
TRBJ2-3,NA,NA,TRBV5-1,CASSLGGFTDTQYF,TGCGCCAGCAGCTTGGGCGGCTTCACAGATACGCAGTATTTT
TRBJ2-5,TRBD2,NA,TRBV5-4,CASSRGGLETQYF,TGTGCCAGCAGCCGCGGGGGACTAGAGACCCAGTACTTC